This entry features one TCR beta chain sequence. The CDR3 consists of 16 residues. The germline gives CDR1 KGHSH, CDR2 LQKENI. With 3 bases removed from V and 1 base from J, the gap between germline ends came to 15 bases. Original methodology: The assay estimated nucleated cells by amplifying reference gene primers. Sequenced by immunoSEQ multiplex PCR; TCRdb stores in-frame clones only, minus some. The DNA was the basis for D and trimming; V, J and clone size are from that table. Among hundreds of thousands of clones listed, around 82% were seen once. The sample belongs to a study of blood T cell repertoires in COVID-19. Background on the study: Sites in the United States, Italy and Spain provided acute and convalescent COVID-19 samples. Nucleic acid was either cDNA or gDNA, and it came from T cells, B-cell-depleted T cells, or PBMCs.

This sequence joins TRBV18 and TRBJ1-1; no clear D. The sequenced sample consisted of peripheral blood. This receptor was obtained from a woman older than 75 with acute or convalescent COVID-19. The CDR3 sequence is CASSPRKGLQNTEAFF. CDR3 sequence (DNA): TGTGCCAGCTCACCCAGGAAAGGATTACAGAACACTGAAGCTTTCTTT.